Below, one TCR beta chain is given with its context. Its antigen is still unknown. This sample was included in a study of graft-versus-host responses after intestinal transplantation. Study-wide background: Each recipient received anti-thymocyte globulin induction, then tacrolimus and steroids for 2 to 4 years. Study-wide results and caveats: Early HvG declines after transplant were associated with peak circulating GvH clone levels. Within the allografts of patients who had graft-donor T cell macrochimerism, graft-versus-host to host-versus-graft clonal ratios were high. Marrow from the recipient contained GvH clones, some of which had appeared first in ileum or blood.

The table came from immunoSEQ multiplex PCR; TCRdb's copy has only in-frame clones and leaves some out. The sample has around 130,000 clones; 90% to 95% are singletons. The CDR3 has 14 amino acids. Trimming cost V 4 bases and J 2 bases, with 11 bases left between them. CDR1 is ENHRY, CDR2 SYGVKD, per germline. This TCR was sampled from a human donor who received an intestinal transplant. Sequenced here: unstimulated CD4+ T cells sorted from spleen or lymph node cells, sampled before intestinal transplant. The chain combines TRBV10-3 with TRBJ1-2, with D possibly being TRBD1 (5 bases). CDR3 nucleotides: TGTGCCATCAGTGCGGGGGAATCCAACTATGGCTACACCTTC. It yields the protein CAISAGESNYGYTF.